A selection of T cell receptor beta chains follows, all from one sample in a study of T cell repertoires in cytomegalovirus infection. TCRdb re-called the reads through MiXCR, storing one row per CDR3 protein. The sample lists about 52,000 distinct CDR3 sequences, 20% occurring once. What these receptors recognize is not known. The specimen comprised CD8+ T cells from cultured PBMCs, sampled from culture after CMV antigen stimulation. The receptor source for this set is a human donor in good health (CMV status not recorded). Some clones in this sample may be carry-over from other donors' samples. Both conserved end residues are part of each CDR3. Each record gives: V gene, D gene, CDR3 protein. The D gene is left open where the match is weak.

v_gene: TRBV7-2
d_gene: .
CDR3aa: CASSLAQIINEQFF

v_gene: TRBV6-2/TRBV6-3
d_gene: TRBD1
CDR3aa: CASSLTQDRGSHEQYF

v_gene: TRBV6-2/TRBV6-3
d_gene: .
CDR3aa: CASWGGWEAEAFF

v_gene: TRBV11-3
d_gene: .
CDR3aa: CASSPRGPNYGYTF

v_gene: TRBV12-3/TRBV12-4
d_gene: .
CDR3aa: CASSELLYGYTF

v_gene: TRBV4-1
d_gene: .
CDR3aa: CASSLVTVDYNEQFF

v_gene: TRBV6-2/TRBV6-3
d_gene: TRBD1
CDR3aa: CASSRQGRNTEAFF

v_gene: TRBV7-9
d_gene: .
CDR3aa: CASSFVGDHQETQYF

v_gene: TRBV6-1
d_gene: TRBD1
CDR3aa: CASSDKDRGFMNEQFF

v_gene: TRBV4-1
d_gene: TRBD2
CDR3aa: CASSRPSGGEYTQYF

v_gene: TRBV7-6
d_gene: TRBD1
CDR3aa: CASSFGTGGRSTGELFF

v_gene: TRBV7-9
d_gene: TRBD1
CDR3aa: CASSSGTGTGYQETQYF

v_gene: TRBV6-2/TRBV6-3
d_gene: .
CDR3aa: CASSSHLRTEAFF

v_gene: TRBV12-3/TRBV12-4
d_gene: .
CDR3aa: CASSLGSGTSPFEAFF

v_gene: TRBV7-2
d_gene: TRBD1
CDR3aa: CASSSRRDRGTEKLFF

v_gene: TRBV7-2
d_gene: TRBD2
CDR3aa: CASSPGLAGGNTGELFF

v_gene: TRBV7-2
d_gene: TRBD1
CDR3aa: CASSLGQGDYEQYF

v_gene: TRBV7-6
d_gene: .
CDR3aa: CASSPNGNEQFF

v_gene: TRBV11-2
d_gene: TRBD1
CDR3aa: CASSLQLQGRTEAFF

v_gene: TRBV12-5
d_gene: TRBD1
CDR3aa: CASGLVMGTDTDTQYF

v_gene: TRBV12-3/TRBV12-4
d_gene: .
CDR3aa: CASSLYGSNQPQHF

v_gene: TRBV24-1
d_gene: .
CDR3aa: CATSDSTTGNTIYF

v_gene: TRBV7-2
d_gene: .
CDR3aa: CASSLSSVVRTGPYEQYF

v_gene: TRBV12-3/TRBV12-4
d_gene: .
CDR3aa: CASRISGSLEEQYF

v_gene: TRBV6-2/TRBV6-3
d_gene: .
CDR3aa: CASSYRDYYEQYF

v_gene: TRBV4-1
d_gene: TRBD1
CDR3aa: CASSPSNTGGYGYTF

v_gene: TRBV10-1
d_gene: .
CDR3aa: CASSESIRTSNTGELFF

v_gene: TRBV6-1
d_gene: TRBD1
CDR3aa: CASSPQPGTDFYSPLHF

v_gene: TRBV18
d_gene: .
CDR3aa: CASSQGGYNSPLHF

v_gene: TRBV7-9
d_gene: .
CDR3aa: CASSLTRAGMNEKLFF

v_gene: TRBV12-3/TRBV12-4
d_gene: TRBD1
CDR3aa: CASRVTRQGGTDTQYF

v_gene: TRBV29-1
d_gene: TRBD1
CDR3aa: CSVRQGYTIYF

v_gene: TRBV7-9
d_gene: .
CDR3aa: CASSFPWSSTDTQYF

v_gene: TRBV7-8
d_gene: TRBD1
CDR3aa: CASRQPGQSSYNEQFF

v_gene: TRBV19
d_gene: .
CDR3aa: CASRTWAGNSYEQYF

v_gene: TRBV12-3/TRBV12-4
d_gene: .
CDR3aa: CASSRTTGGLYTEAFF

v_gene: TRBV7-6
d_gene: .
CDR3aa: CASRQSVSYNSPLHF

v_gene: TRBV5-5
d_gene: .
CDR3aa: CASSTSGWSSYNSPLHF

v_gene: TRBV7-9
d_gene: .
CDR3aa: CASSFDREAFF

v_gene: TRBV12-3/TRBV12-4
d_gene: .
CDR3aa: CAISLGDRSPLHF

v_gene: TRBV6-2/TRBV6-3
d_gene: .
CDR3aa: CASSYSIPPGDEQFF

v_gene: TRBV2
d_gene: TRBD2
CDR3aa: CASNGRVAGLETQYF

v_gene: TRBV7-8
d_gene: .
CDR3aa: CASVVGGGGELFF